A single T cell receptor beta chain is shown here with its context. Its antigen is undetermined. This record belongs to a study of shared clonotypes between healthy human individuals. About the study: The donor pool was made up of two women and a few men aged 18 to 49.

Generated by immunoSEQ multiplex PCR, the TCRdb table keeps only in-frame clones and is missing some. The sample gives 450,000 to 550,000 clones, approximately 85% of which show up once; over 10% is in the top ten. Germline V gives CDR1 LGHNA, CDR2 YNFKEQ. The germline V and J ends were trimmed by 1 base and 2 bases, with 6 bases remaining between them. The CDR3 is 14 amino acids. Study results and caveats: The researchers took only blood, and tissue repertoires probably look different.

Samples left unsorted employed about 100 million PBMCs for genomic DNA. What was sequenced was PBMCs. The source is a middle-aged woman in good health. Some clones in this sample may be carry-over from other donors' samples. The gene calls are TRBV4-2 and TRBJ2-1; D remains ambiguous. The DNA of the CDR3 is TGTGCCAGCAGCCAAGCCTCGACCTACAATGAGCAGTTCTTC. This codes for CASSQASTYNEQFF.